The T cell receptor beta chain described here comes from a study of OX40 agonist ivuxolimab in advanced cancers. At the level of the study: Ivuxolimab doses were 0.01, 0.1, 0.3, 1.5, 3 or 10 mg/kg every 2 weeks. Each dose-escalation patient presented with hepatocellular carcinoma, melanoma, renal cell or head and neck cancer. The study reported partial responses in three patients: one hepatocellular carcinoma, two cutaneous melanoma.

CDR1 is SGHTS, CDR2 YDEGEE, per germline. The CDR3 spans 16 residues. V was clipped by 2 bases and J by 4 bases, with 18 bases between them. Clones were sequenced by immunoSEQ multiplex PCR, and TCRdb holds only the in-frame ones, with some missing. The sample lists tens of thousands of clones, 85% occurring once. Here the sequenced sample was CD4+ or CD8+ T cells sorted from blood, taken in a trial of the OX40 agonist ivuxolimab. The chain carries TRBV5-8 and TRBJ2-5, with a tentative D call TRBD2 (6 bases). This TCR came from an adult with an advanced solid tumor such as melanoma, head and neck, liver or kidney cancer. CDR3 in DNA: TGTGCCAGCAGCTTAGAGGGACTTCCTTCTCGAGAGACCCAGTACTTC. Translating gives CASSLEGLPSRETQYF. The full variable domain, rest sourced from reference TRBV5-8 and TRBJ2-5, is EAGVTQSPTHLIKTRGQQATLRCSPISGHTSVYWYQQALGLGLQFLLWYDEGEERNRGNFPPRFSGRQFPNYSSELNVNALELEDSALYLCASSLEGLPSRETQYFGPGTRLLVL.